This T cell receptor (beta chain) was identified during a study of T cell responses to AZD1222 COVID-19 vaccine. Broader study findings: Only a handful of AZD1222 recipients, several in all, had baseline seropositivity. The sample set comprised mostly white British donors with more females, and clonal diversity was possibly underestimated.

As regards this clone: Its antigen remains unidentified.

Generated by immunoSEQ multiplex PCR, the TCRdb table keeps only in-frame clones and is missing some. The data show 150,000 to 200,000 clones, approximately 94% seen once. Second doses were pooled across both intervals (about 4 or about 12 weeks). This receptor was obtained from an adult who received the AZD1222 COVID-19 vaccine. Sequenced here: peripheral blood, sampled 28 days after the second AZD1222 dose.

The CDR3 coding sequence is TGTGCCAGCAGTTACAGTTACAATAATTCACCCCTCCACTTT. Translated, it gives CASSYSYNNSPLHF. V is TRBV6-5 and J is TRBJ1-6, with D unresolved. Germline V gives CDR1 MNHEY, CDR2 SVGAGI. The CDR3 length is 14 residues. V was cut by 2 bases and J by 5 bases, with 7 bases left in between.